This TCR beta chain was identified in a study of CD8 T cells in Susac syndrome. The RNA input was roughly 0.45 to 1 ug, and it was reverse transcribed with random hexamers. An immunoSEQ multiplex PCR amplified TCR beta CDR3 over 54 Vbeta and 13 Jbeta. TCRdb analysed the immunoSEQ multiplex PCR reads with MiXCR anew, one entry per CDR3 protein. The sample records 200,000 to 250,000 distinct CDR3 sequences, just over 90% being singletons. Germline CDR1 and CDR2: DFQATT and SNEGSKA (reference sequence). The length of the CDR3 is 14 residues. With 5 bases removed from V and 5 bases from J, the gap between germline ends came to 18 bases. CD8+ and CD4+ T cells taken from blood had their TCR beta sequenced.

What was sequenced was CD4+ T cells from PBMCs. This chain links TRBV20-1 with TRBJ2-5; TRBD1 or TRBD2 may be the D gene (6 bases each). The sequence came from a human donor with multiple sclerosis. The CDR3 sequence: CSAAGVGGEETQYF. The CDR3 nucleotides read TGCAGTGCTGCTGGGGTGGGGGGCGAGGAGACCCAGTACTTC.